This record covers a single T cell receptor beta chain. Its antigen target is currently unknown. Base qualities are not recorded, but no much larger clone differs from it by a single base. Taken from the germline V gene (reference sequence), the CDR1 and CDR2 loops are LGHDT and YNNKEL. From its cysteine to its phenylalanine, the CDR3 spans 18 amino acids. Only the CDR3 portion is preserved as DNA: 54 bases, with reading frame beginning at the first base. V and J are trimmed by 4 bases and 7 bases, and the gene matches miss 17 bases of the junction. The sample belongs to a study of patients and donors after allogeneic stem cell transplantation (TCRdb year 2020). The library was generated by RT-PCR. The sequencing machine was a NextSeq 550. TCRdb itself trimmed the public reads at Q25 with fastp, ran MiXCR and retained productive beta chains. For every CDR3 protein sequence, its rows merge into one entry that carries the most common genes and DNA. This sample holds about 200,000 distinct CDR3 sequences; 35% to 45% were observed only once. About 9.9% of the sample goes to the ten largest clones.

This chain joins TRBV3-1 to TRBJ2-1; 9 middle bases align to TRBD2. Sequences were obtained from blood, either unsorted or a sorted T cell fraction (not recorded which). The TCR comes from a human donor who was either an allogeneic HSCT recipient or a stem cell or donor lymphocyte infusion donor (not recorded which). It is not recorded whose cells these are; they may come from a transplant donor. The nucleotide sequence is TGTGCCAGCAGCCCGGAGGGGCGTAGGGTTAGCGGGGGTAATGAGCAGTTCTTC. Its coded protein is CASSPEGRRVSGGNEQFF.